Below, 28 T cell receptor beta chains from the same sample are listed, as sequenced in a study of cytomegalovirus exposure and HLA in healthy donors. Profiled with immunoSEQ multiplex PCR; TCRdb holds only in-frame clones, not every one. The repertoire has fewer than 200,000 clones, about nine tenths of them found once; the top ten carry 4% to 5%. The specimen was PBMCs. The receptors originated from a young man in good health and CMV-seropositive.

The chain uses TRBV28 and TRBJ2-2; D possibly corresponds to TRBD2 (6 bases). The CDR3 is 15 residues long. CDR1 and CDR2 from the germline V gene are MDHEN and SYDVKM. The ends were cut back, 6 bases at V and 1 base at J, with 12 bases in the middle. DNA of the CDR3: TGTGCCAGCAGGGCCGGGACTGAGAACACCGGGGAGCTGTTTTTT. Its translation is CASRAGTENTGELFF.

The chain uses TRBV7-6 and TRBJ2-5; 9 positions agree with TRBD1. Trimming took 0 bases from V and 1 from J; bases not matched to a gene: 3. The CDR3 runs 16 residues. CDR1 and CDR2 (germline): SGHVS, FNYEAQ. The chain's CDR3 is CASSLAATGGQETQYF. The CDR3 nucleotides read TGTGCCAGCAGCTTAGCTGCGACAGGGGGCCAAGAGACCCAGTACTTC.

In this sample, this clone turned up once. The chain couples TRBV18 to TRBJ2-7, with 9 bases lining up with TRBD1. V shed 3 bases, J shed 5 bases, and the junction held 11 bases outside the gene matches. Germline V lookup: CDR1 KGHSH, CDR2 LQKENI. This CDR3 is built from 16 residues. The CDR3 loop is CASSPPTGGVFDEQYF. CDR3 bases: TGTGCCAGCTCACCCCCCACAGGGGGCGTTTTCGACGAGCAGTACTTC.

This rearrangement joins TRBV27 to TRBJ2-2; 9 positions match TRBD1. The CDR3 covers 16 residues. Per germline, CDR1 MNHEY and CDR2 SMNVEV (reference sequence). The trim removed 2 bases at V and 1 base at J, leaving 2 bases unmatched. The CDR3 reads CASSLMGQGNTGELFF. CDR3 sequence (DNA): TGTGCCAGCAGTTTAATGGGACAGGGGAACACCGGGGAGCTGTTTTTT.

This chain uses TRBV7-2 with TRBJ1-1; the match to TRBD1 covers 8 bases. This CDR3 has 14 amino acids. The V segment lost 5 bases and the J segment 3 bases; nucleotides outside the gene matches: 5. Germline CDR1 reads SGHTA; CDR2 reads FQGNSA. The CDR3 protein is CASSETGGYTEAFF. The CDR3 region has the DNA TGTGCCAGCAGCGAAACAGGGGGGTACACTGAAGCTTTCTTT.

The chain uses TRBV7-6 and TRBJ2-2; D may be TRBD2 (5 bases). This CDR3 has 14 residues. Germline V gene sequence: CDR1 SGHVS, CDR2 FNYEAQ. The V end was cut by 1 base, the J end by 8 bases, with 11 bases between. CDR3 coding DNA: TGTGCCAGCAGCTTAGGAGGGCCCGGAGGGGAGCTGTTTTTT. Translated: CASSLGGPGGELFF.

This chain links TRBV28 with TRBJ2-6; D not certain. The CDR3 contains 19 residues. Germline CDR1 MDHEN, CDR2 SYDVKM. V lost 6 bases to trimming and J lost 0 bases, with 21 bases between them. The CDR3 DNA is TGTGCCAGCAGACCCGCCAAGCCTCGGTGGGCCTCTGGGGCCAACGTCCTGACTTTC. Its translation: CASRPAKPRWASGANVLTF. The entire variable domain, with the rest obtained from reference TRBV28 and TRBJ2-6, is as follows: DVKVTQSSRYLVKRTGEKVFLECVQDMDHENMFWYRQDPGLGLRLIYFSYDVKMKEKGDIPEGYSVSREKKERFSLILESASTNQTSMYLCASRPAKPRWASGANVLTFGAGSRLTVL.

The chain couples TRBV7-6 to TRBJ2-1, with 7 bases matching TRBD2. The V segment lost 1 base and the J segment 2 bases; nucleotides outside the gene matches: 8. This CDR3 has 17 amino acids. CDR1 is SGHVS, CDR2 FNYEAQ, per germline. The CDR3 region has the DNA TGTGCCAGCAGCTTAGGGGGGGGAGGGCCAGCCTACAATGAGCAGTTCTTC. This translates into CASSLGGGGPAYNEQFF.

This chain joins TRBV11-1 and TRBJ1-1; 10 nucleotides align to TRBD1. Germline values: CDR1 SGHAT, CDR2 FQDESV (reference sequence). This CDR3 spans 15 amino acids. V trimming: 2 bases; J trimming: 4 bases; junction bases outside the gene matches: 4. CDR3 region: CASSLIRTGGTEAFF. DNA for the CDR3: TGTGCCAGCAGCTTAATCAGGACAGGGGGCACTGAAGCTTTCTTT.

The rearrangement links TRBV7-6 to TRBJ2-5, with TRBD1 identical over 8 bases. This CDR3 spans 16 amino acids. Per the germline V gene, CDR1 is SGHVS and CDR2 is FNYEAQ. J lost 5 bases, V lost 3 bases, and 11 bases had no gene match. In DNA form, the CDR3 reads TGTGCCAGCAGCTTTTCTGAGACAGGGGATAGGGAGACCCAGTACTTC. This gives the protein CASSFSETGDRETQYF.

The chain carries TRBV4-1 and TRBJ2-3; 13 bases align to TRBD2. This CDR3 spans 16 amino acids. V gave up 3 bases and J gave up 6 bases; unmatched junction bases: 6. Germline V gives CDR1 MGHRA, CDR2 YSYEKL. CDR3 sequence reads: CASSHQLAGGSDTQYF. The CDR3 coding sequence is TGCGCCAGCAGCCACCAACTAGCGGGAGGGAGTGATACGCAGTATTTT.

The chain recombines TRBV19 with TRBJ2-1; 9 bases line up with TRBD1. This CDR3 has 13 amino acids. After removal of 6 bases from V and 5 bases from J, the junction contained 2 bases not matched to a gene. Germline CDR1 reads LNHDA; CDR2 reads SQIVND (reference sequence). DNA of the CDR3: TGTGCCAGTAGACAGGGGGCAAACAATGAGCAGTTCTTC. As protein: CASRQGANNEQFF.

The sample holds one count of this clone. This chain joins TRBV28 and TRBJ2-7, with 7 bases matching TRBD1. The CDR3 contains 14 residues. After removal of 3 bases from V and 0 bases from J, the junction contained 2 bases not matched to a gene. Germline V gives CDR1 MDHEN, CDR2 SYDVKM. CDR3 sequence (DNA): TGTGCCAGCAGTTTTTGGGACAGCTCCTACGAGCAGTACTTC. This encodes CASSFWDSSYEQYF.

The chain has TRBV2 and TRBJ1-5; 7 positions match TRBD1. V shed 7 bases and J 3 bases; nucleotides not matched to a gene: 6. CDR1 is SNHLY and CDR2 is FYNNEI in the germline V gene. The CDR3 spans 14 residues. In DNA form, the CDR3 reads TGTGCCAGCAAGTGGACAGGCAACAATCAGCCCCAGCATTTT. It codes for CASKWTGNNQPQHF.

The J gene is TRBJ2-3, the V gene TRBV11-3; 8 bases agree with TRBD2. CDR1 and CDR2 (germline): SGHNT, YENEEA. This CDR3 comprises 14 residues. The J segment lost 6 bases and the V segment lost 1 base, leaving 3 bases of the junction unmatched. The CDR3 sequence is CASSLAGGRDTQYF. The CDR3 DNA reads TGTGCCAGCAGCTTAGCGGGAGGGCGGGATACGCAGTATTTT.

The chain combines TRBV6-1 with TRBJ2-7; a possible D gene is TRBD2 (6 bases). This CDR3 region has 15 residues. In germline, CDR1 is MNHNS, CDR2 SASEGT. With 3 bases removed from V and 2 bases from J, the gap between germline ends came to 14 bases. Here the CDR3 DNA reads TGTGCCAGCAGTGATGAGGGGACTGGAGCCTACGAGCAGTACTTC. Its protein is CASSDEGTGAYEQYF.

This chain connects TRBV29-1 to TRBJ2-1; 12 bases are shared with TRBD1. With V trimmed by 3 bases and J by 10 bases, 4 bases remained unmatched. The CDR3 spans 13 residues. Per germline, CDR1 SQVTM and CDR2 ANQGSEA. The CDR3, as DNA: TGCAGCGTTGATTGGGACAGGGGGCCCGAGCAGTTCTTC. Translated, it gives CSVDWDRGPEQFF.

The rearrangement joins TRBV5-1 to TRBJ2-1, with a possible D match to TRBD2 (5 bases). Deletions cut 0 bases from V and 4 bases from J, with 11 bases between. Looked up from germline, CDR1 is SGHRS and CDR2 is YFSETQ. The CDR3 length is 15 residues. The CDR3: CASSLEGESYNEQFF. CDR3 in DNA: TGCGCCAGCAGCTTGGAGGGAGAATCATACAATGAGCAGTTCTTC.

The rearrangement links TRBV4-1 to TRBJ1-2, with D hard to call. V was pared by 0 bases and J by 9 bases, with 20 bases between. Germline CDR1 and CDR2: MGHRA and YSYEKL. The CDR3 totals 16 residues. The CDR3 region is CASSQDGGRRVASYTF. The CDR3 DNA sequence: TGCGCCAGCAGCCAAGACGGTGGCCGGCGGGTAGCGAGCTACACCTTC.

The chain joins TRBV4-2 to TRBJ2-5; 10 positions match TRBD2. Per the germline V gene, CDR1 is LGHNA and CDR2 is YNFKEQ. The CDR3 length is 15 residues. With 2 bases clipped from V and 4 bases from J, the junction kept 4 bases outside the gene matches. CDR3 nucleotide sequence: TGTGCCAGCAGCCAACTAGCGGGAGAAGCAGAGACCCAGTACTTC. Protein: CASSQLAGEAETQYF.

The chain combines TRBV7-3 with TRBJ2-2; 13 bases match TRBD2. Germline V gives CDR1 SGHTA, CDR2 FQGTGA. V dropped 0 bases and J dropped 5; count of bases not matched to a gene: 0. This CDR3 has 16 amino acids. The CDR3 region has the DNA TGTGCCAGCAGCTTAACACTAGCGGGAGGGACCGGGGAGCTGTTTTTT. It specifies CASSLTLAGGTGELFF.

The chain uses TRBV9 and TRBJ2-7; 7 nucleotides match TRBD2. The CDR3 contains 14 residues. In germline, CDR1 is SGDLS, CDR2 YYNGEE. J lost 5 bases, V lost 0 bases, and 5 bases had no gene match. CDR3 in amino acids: CASSVAVAGDEQYF. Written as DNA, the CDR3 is TGTGCCAGCAGCGTAGCCGTGGCGGGAGACGAGCAGTACTTC.

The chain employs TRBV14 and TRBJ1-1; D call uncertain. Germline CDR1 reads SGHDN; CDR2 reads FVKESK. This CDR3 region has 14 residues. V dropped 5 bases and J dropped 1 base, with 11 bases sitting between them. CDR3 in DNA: TGTGCCAGCAGCTTCCGTCGGTCGAACACTGAAGCTTTCTTT. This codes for CASSFRRSNTEAFF.

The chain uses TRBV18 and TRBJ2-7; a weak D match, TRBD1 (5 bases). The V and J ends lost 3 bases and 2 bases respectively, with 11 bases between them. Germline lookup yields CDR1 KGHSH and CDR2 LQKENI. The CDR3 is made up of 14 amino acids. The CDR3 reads CASSPMEQAYEQYF. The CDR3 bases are TGTGCCAGCTCACCCATGGAACAGGCCTACGAGCAGTACTTC.

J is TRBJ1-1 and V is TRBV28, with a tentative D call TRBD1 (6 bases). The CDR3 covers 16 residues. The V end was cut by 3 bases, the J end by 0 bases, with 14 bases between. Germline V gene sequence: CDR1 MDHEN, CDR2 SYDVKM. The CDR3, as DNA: TGTGCCAGCAGTTTCCAGCAGGGGACCATGAACACTGAAGCTTTCTTT. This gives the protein CASSFQQGTMNTEAFF.

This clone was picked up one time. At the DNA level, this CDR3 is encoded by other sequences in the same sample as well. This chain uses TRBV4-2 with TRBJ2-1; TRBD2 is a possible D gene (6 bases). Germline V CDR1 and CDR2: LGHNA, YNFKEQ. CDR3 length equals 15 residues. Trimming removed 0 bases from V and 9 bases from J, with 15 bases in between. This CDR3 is CASSQDSGGLGEQFF. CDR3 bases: TGTGCCAGCAGCCAAGATAGTGGAGGGTTAGGTGAGCAGTTCTTC.

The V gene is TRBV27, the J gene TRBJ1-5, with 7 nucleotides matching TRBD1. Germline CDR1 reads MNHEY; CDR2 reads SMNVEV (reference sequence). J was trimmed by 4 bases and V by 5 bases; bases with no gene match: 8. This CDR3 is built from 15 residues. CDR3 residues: CASSQGGASNQPQHF. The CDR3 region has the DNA TGTGCCAGCAGTCAAGGGGGCGCGAGTAATCAGCCCCAGCATTTT.

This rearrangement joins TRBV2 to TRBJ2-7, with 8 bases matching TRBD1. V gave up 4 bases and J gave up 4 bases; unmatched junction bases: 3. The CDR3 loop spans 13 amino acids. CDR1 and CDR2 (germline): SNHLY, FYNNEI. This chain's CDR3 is CASSVTGDYEQYF. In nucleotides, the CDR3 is TGTGCCAGCAGTGTGACAGGGGATTACGAGCAGTACTTC.